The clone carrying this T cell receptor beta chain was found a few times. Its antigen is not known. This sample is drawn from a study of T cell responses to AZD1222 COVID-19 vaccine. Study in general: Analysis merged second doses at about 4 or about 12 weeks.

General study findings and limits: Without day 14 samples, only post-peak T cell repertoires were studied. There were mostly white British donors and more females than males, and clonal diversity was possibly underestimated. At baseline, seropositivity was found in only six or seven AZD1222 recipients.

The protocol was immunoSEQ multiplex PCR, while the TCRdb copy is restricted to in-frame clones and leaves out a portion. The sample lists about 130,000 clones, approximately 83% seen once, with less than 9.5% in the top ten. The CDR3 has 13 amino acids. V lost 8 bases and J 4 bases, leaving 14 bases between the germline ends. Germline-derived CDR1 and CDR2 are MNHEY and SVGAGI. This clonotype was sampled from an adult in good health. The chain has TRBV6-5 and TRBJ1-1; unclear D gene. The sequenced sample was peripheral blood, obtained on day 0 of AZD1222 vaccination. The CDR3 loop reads CASGDLWGTEAFF. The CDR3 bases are TGTGCCAGCGGGGATTTGTGGGGCACTGAAGCTTTCTTT.